The 9 T cell receptor beta chains presented below share a single source sample, sequenced in a study of blood T cells in healthy people across ages. Sample-barcoded 5' priming and a J-beta primer mix drove a second PCR of roughly 6 to 12 cycles. TCRdb processed the 5' RACE reads anew with MiXCR; each CDR3 protein has one entry. The sample lists 850,000 or so distinct CDR3 sequences, less than 35% occurring once. Sequencing was done on a sample of blood. Receptor source: an elderly woman in good health.

Many counts were recorded for this clonotype. This rearrangement joins TRBV20-1 to TRBJ2-5; no reliable D call. Germline V gene data show CDR1 as DFQATT and CDR2 as SNEGSKA (reference sequence). V dropped 2 bases and J dropped 2 bases, with 6 bases sitting between them. This CDR3 has 12 amino acids. CDR3 DNA: TGCAGTGCTAGACTAGGACAAGAGACCCAGTACTTC. It encodes CSARLGQETQYF.

This clonotype was counted ten times or more. The J gene is TRBJ2-5, the V gene TRBV20-1; D might be TRBD2 (5 bases). This CDR3 has 13 amino acids. V was pared by 5 bases and J by 1 base, with 11 bases between. CDR1 DFQATT and CDR2 SNEGSKA come from the germline V gene (reference sequence). The CDR3 sequence is CSAGASSQETQYF. The DNA for the CDR3 is TGCAGTGCTGGAGCTAGCTCCCAAGAGACCCAGTACTTC.

This clonotype was observed many times. The chain is built from TRBV20-1 and TRBJ2-3; the D gene could be TRBD1 or TRBD2 (6 bases each). There are 14 residues in the CDR3. Germline V gene data show CDR1 as DFQATT and CDR2 as SNEGSKA (reference sequence). Trimming removed 3 bases at V and 0 bases at J, with 10 bases between. The CDR3, as DNA: TGCAGTGCTAGTAGGGGGACTAGCACAGATACGCAGTATTTT. Translated: CSASRGTSTDTQYF.

In this sample, this clonotype turned up many times. The chain recombines TRBV20-1 with TRBJ2-1, with 12 bases lining up with TRBD2. Germline V gene lookup returns CDR1 DFQATT and CDR2 SNEGSKA (reference sequence). The V segment lost 1 base and the J segment 8 bases; nucleotides outside the gene matches: 6. This CDR3 is built from 15 residues. CDR3 protein: CSARGGLAGGDEQFF. CDR3 nucleotides: TGCAGTGCTAGAGGGGGGCTAGCGGGGGGGGATGAGCAGTTCTTC.

This clonotype has a count of ten or more. This chain joins TRBV2 and TRBJ2-7; 9 bases are shared with TRBD2. Trimming cost V 4 bases and J 6 bases; bases outside gene matches: 7. This CDR3 spans 14 amino acids. Germline V gives CDR1 SNHLY, CDR2 FYNNEI. In DNA, the CDR3 is TGTGCCAGCAGTGTAGGAGCGGGGGGTACCGAGCAGTACTTC. It yields the protein CASSVGAGGTEQYF.

In its sample, this clonotype was seen many times. The gene calls are TRBV7-6 and TRBJ2-3; 11 nucleotides align to TRBD2. V lost 1 base, J lost 8 bases, and 11 bases stayed unmatched. This CDR3 has 17 amino acids. Germline assignment: CDR1 SGHVS and CDR2 FNYEAQ. CDR3 amino acids: CASSLVTSGGPSGTQYF. The DNA of the CDR3 is TGTGCCAGCAGCTTAGTTACTAGCGGGGGACCCTCTGGTACGCAGTATTTT.

The chain joins TRBV10-3 to TRBJ1-5; D not certain. The V end lost 0 bases, the J end lost 8 bases, and 5 bases lay between the germline ends. The CDR3 is made up of 12 amino acids. CDR1 ENHRY and CDR2 SYGVKD come from the germline V gene. DNA of the CDR3: TGTGCCATCAGTGAGTCGGGGAAGCCCCAGCATTTT. Amino acid sequence: CAISESGKPQHF.

In its sample, this clonotype was seen many times. This chain links TRBV24-1 with TRBJ2-3, with D unresolved. The CDR3 length is 13 residues. CDR1 is KGHDR and CDR2 is SFDVKD in the germline V gene. Trimming stripped 4 bases from V and 8 bases from J, with 12 bases between. CDR3 region: CATSDSGDTTQYF. CDR3 bases: TGTGCCACCAGTGACTCAGGAGATACTACGCAGTATTTT.

Only a few counts were recorded for this clonotype. The chain combines TRBV7-9 with TRBJ1-1, with a possible D match to TRBD1 (5 bases). Germline CDR1 SEHNR, CDR2 FQNEAQ (reference sequence). This CDR3 region has 15 residues. V dropped 7 bases and J dropped 4 bases, with 19 bases sitting between them. The CDR3 reads CASTDMDTLGTEAFF. CDR3 in DNA: TGTGCCAGCACCGATATGGACACCCTAGGCACTGAAGCTTTCTTT.